This T cell receptor beta chain came from a study of blood T cell repertoires in COVID-19. Study details: Both acute and convalescent COVID-19 samples were obtained from the United States, Italy and Spain.

Original handling: Amplification from reference gene primers served as the basis for estimated nucleated cell counts. Produced via immunoSEQ multiplex PCR; TCRdb's table is partial and in-frame only. V, J and clone size were drawn from that table, and D and trimming were deduced from the DNA. Counted here are about 130,000 clones, more than 80% occurring once; the ten biggest clones make up around 4.1%. J lost 5 bases, V lost 4 bases, and 7 bases had no gene match. Germline V gene data show CDR1 as MNHEY and CDR2 as SMNVEV (reference sequence). CDR3 length equals 14 residues. The sample was peripheral blood. This TCR was recovered from a human donor in a cohort sampled during active COVID-19. This sequence joins TRBV27 and TRBJ2-7, with TRBD1 matching over 8 bases. In nucleotides, the CDR3 is TGTGCCAGCAGTTCGGACAGGGCGTCCCACGAGCAGTACGTC. It codes for CASSSDRASHEQYV.